The 20 T cell receptor beta chains in this list originate from one sample, sequenced in a study of OX40 agonist ivuxolimab in advanced cancers. Only in-frame clones appear in the TCRdb table, and some are missing; sequencing was by immunoSEQ multiplex PCR. The table shows around 92,000 clones, with 85% to 95% occurring only once. Source: CD4+ or CD8+ T cells sorted from blood, taken in a trial of the OX40 agonist ivuxolimab. The receptors here all came from an adult with an advanced solid tumor such as melanoma, head and neck, liver or kidney cancer.

This clone appeared a single time. The chain is built from TRBV2 and TRBJ2-7; no reliable D call. CDR1 is SNHLY and CDR2 is FYNNEI in the germline V gene. CDR3 length: 16 residues. Trimming cost V 5 bases and J 5 bases, with 22 bases left between them. DNA of the CDR3: TGTGCCAGCAGTACCCGGAGTGAACAGAAAGGGAACGAGCAGTACGTC. Protein sequence: CASSTRSEQKGNEQYV.

The chain has TRBV2 and TRBJ1-1; TRBD1 aligns across 8 bases. The V segment lost 10 bases and the J segment 8 bases; nucleotides outside the gene matches: 30. CDR1 SNHLY and CDR2 FYNNEI come from the germline V gene. This CDR3 region has 19 residues. The DNA for the CDR3 is TGTGCCACCGTCGGTGGATCAGGGGGCTCTTCCCGGGGTGGATTAGAAGCTTTCTTT. It translates to CATVGGSGGSSRGGLEAFF.

This sequence joins TRBV9 and TRBJ1-3; D possibly corresponds to TRBD1 (6 bases). Germline V CDR1 and CDR2: SGDLS, YYNGEE. This CDR3 has 16 residues. V shed 3 bases and J shed 2 bases, with 15 bases lying between them. The CDR3, as DNA: TGTGCCAGCAGCGCGGCACAGGGTGGTGCTGGAAACACCATATATTTT. This translates into CASSAAQGGAGNTIYF.

The rearrangement joins TRBV6-1 to TRBJ2-5; TRBD1 might be the D (5 bases). CDR3 length equals 17 residues. Germline V CDR1 and CDR2: MNHNS, SASEGT. V shed 3 bases and J shed 2 bases, with 19 bases lying between them. The CDR3 region is CASSELPQGFPQETQYF. DNA for the CDR3: TGTGCCAGCAGTGAGCTTCCGCAGGGTTTCCCTCAAGAGACCCAGTACTTC.

This clone was detected only a few times. This chain links TRBV29-1 with TRBJ2-3; no firm D call. Germline values: CDR1 SQVTM, CDR2 ANQGSEA. Deletions cut 3 bases from V and 2 bases from J, with 0 bases between. There are 10 residues in the CDR3. CDR3 in amino acids: CSVDTDTQYF. The CDR3 nucleotides read TGCAGCGTTGACACAGATACGCAGTATTTT.

The gene calls are TRBV21-1 and TRBJ2-1; the table calls TRBD2, which could not be checked here. TRBV21-1 has pseudogene status. This CDR3 is built from 15 residues. CDR3 in amino acids: CASSAPGLASAEQFF. CDR3 DNA: TGTGCCAGCAGCGCTCCGGGACTAGCGTCGGCTGAGCAGTTCTTC.

The chain has TRBV5-1 and TRBJ2-3; maybe TRBD2 (6 bases). V dropped 4 bases and J dropped 1 base, with 10 bases sitting between them. This CDR3 contains 14 residues. CDR1 is SGHRS, CDR2 YFSETQ, per germline. The DNA for the CDR3 is TGCGCCAGCAGCACCGGGACTCGCACAGATACGCAGTATTTT. Amino acid sequence: CASSTGTRTDTQYF. The complete variable domain, with remaining parts taken from reference TRBV5-1 and TRBJ2-3, reads KAGVTQTPRYLIKTRGQQVTLSCSPISGHRSVSWYQQTPGQGLQFLFEYFSETQRNKGNFPGRFSGRQFSNSRSEMNVSTLELGDSALYLCASSTGTRTDTQYFGPGTRLTVL.

The chain has TRBV11-1 and TRBJ1-1, with TRBD1 identical over 8 bases. V trimming: 7 bases; J trimming: 5 bases; junction bases outside the gene matches: 12. This CDR3 has 15 amino acids. Germline CDR1 and CDR2: SGHAT and FQDESV (reference sequence). The CDR3 here is CASTLDGRGPTEAFF. CDR3 DNA: TGTGCCAGCACCCTGGATGGCAGGGGGCCGACTGAAGCTTTCTTT.

The chain recombines TRBV5-6 with TRBJ1-2, with D unclear. The CDR3 has 13 amino acids. Germline assignment: CDR1 SGHDT and CDR2 YYEEEE. With 0 bases removed from V and 2 bases from J, the gap between germline ends came to 5 bases. DNA for the CDR3: TGTGCCAGCAGCTTGGGTCGAAACTATGGCTACACCTTC. Residues: CASSLGRNYGYTF. Drawing the rest from reference TRBV5-6 and TRBJ1-2, the complete variable domain is DAGVTQSPTHLIKTRGQQVTLRCSPKSGHDTVSWYQQALGQGPQFIFQYYEEEERQRGNFPDRFSGHQFPNYSSELNVNALLLGDSALYLCASSLGRNYGYTFGSGTRLTVV.

The CDR3 here is CASSYWRRGRLNTEAFF. In DNA form, the CDR3 reads TGTGCCAGCAGTTATTGGAGGAGGGGCAGACTGAACACTGAAGCTTTCTTT. V usage is TRBV28 and J usage is TRBJ1-1; D perhaps matches TRBD1 (5 bases). The ends were cut back, 4 bases at V and 0 bases at J, with 18 bases in the middle. This CDR3 region has 17 residues. From germline, CDR1 is MDHEN and CDR2 SYDVKM. Together with reference TRBV28 and TRBJ1-1, the CDR3 gives the full variable domain: DVKVTQSSRYLVKRTGEKVFLECVQDMDHENMFWYRQDPGLGLRLIYFSYDVKMKEKGDIPEGYSVSREKKERFSLILESASTNQTSMYLCASSYWRRGRLNTEAFFGQGTRLTVV.

The chain employs TRBV19 and TRBJ1-5; D not certain. This CDR3 region has 15 residues. Germline CDR1 is LNHDA and CDR2 is SQIVND (reference sequence). V was clipped by 3 bases and J by 2 bases, with 11 bases between them. DNA of the CDR3: TGTGCCAGTAGTATTTCGGGGTATGGCAATCAGCCCCAGCATTTT. It specifies CASSISGYGNQPQHF.

The J gene is TRBJ1-1, the V gene TRBV5-1, with D possibly TRBD1 on 5 matching bases. CDR1 and CDR2 (germline): SGHRS, YFSETQ. The CDR3 sequence is 14 residues long. Trimming shortened V by 5 bases and J by 0 bases, and 11 bases separated the two germline ends. The CDR3 is CASSQVGVNTEAFF. DNA of the CDR3: TGCGCCAGCAGTCAGGTGGGGGTGAACACTGAAGCTTTCTTT.

This chain connects TRBV30 to TRBJ2-1, with TRBD2 matching 9 bases. V trimming: 4 bases; J trimming: 8 bases; junction bases outside the gene matches: 6. The CDR3 length is 13 residues. The germline CDR1 and CDR2 sequences are GTSNPN and SVGIG (reference sequence). The CDR3 nucleotides read TGTGCCTGGAAACCGGGACTAGCTCATGAGCAGTTCTTC. It translates to CAWKPGLAHEQFF.

The chain links TRBV6-1 to TRBJ2-1; D is possibly TRBD2 (5 bases). The germline gives CDR1 MNHNS, CDR2 SASEGT. The length of the CDR3 is 14 residues. The V gene lost 1 base and the J gene lost 4 bases, with 8 bases spanning the gap. CDR3 residues: CASSEGGLYNEQFF. CDR3 nucleotides: TGTGCCAGCAGTGAAGGCGGACTTTACAATGAGCAGTTCTTC.

This clone was recorded only once. The chain is built from TRBV5-1 and TRBJ1-1; 9 nucleotides agree with TRBD1. With 4 bases clipped from V and 5 bases from J, the junction kept 12 bases outside the gene matches. The CDR3 is made up of 16 amino acids. CDR1 is SGHRS, CDR2 YFSETQ, per germline. CDR3 coding DNA: TGCGCCAGCAGCCTCGGACAGGGGATCACGGGTACTGAAGCTTTCTTT. Amino acids: CASSLGQGITGTEAFF.

The chain uses TRBV18 and TRBJ2-1; the D gene is possibly TRBD1 (6 bases). Germline V lookup: CDR1 KGHSH, CDR2 LQKENI. The CDR3 length is 14 residues. V shed 5 bases and J shed 9 bases, with 17 bases lying between them. The CDR3, as DNA: TGTGCCAGCTCAGCCACCCCACAGGGCGCTGAGCAGTTCTTC. Protein sequence: CASSATPQGAEQFF.

The rearrangement joins TRBV20-1 to TRBJ2-5; D is ambiguous. The CDR3 totals 11 residues. V lost 6 bases to trimming and J lost 5 bases, with 10 bases between them. Germline V gene lookup returns CDR1 DFQATT and CDR2 SNEGSKA (reference sequence). The CDR3 loop reads CSALVGETQYF. Here the CDR3 DNA reads TGCAGTGCCTTAGTCGGGGAGACCCAGTACTTC.

This chain joins TRBV25-1 and TRBJ1-6; TRBD1 is a possible D gene (5 bases). The CDR3 is 14 amino acids. V lost 4 bases to trimming and J lost 9 bases, with 13 bases between them. CDR1 and CDR2 from the germline V gene are MGHDK and SYGVNS. In DNA form, the CDR3 reads TGTGCCAGCAGTGTGGGCCGGGGGACTTCACCCCTCCACTTT. Protein: CASSVGRGTSPLHF.

The chain employs TRBV28 and TRBJ2-3, with D maybe TRBD2 (6 bases). V was shortened by 5 bases and J by 4 bases, with 19 bases between the two germline ends. CDR1 MDHEN and CDR2 SYDVKM come from the germline V gene. The CDR3 covers 16 residues. As DNA, the CDR3 is TGTGCCAGCAGTACTCGTGGGGGGTCGCCCCCAGATACGCAGTATTTT. Its translation: CASSTRGGSPPDTQYF.

The gene calls are TRBV9 and TRBJ2-2; 7 positions agree with TRBD2. The CDR3 runs to 14 residues. Losses at the gene ends were 2 bases for V and 6 bases for J; bases not matched to a gene: 4. Per the germline V gene, CDR1 is SGDLS and CDR2 is YYNGEE. CDR3: CASSVTSISGELFF. The CDR3 coding sequence is TGTGCCAGCAGCGTGACTAGCATATCCGGGGAGCTGTTTTTT.